This TCR beta chain stems from a study of spatial heterogeneity in lung cancer. As for the study in general: Alpha-chain sequences were consistently detected less often than beta-chain sequences. TCR and UMI combinations that were unique each appeared, on average, more than ten times in raw reads.

The CDR3 loop spans 15 amino acids. The V gene end was trimmed by 0 bases and the J gene end by 10 bases; junction bases not matched to a gene: 6. Germline CDR1 reads MNHEY; CDR2 reads SVGAGI. The sample holds many counts of this clonotype. Described time point: sample taken at primary tumor resection. Whole RNA, which was extracted from tumor, nontumor lung tissue or frozen PBMC, was sequenced without any cell sorting. The donors comprised about 70 untreated early-stage non-small cell lung cancer patients. Single TCR cDNA molecules each had their own unique molecular identifier. Using its own MiXCR run on the 5' RACE reads, TCRdb lists one record per CDR3 protein. The table records about 39,000 distinct CDR3 sequences, 5.8% of them present only once.

The receptor's source is a male donor with early-stage non-small cell lung cancer. The source material was PBMCs, sampled at surgery. The chain carries TRBV6-5 and TRBJ1-6, with 7 bases aligning to TRBD1. CDR3 sequence (DNA): TGTGCCAGCAGTTACTCGCGGGACAGTGACTCACCCCTCCACTTT. Translating gives CASSYSRDSDSPLHF.